Listed below are T cell receptor beta chains from one sample, sequenced in a study of T cell responses to AZD1222 COVID-19 vaccine. Clones were read by immunoSEQ multiplex PCR, and TCRdb kept only the in-frame ones, dropping some. The repertoire holds tens of thousands of clones, with roughly 88% as singletons. The sequenced sample was peripheral blood, obtained 28 days after the second AZD1222 dose. The receptor source for this set is an adult who received the AZD1222 COVID-19 vaccine. Both conserved end residues are trimmed from each CDR3.

v_gene	j_gene	CDR3aa
TRBV3-1/TRBV3-2	TRBJ2-7	ASSSRPGQGPYEQY
TRBV28	TRBJ2-7	ASGTGDYEQY
TRBV18	TRBJ1-2	ASSPGAASNYGYT
TRBV30	TRBJ1-1	AWRELGHWNTEAF
TRBV7-2	TRBJ1-5	ASSLTTGGNQPQH
TRBV19	TRBJ1-1	ASSMGEGYDTEAF
TRBV3-1/TRBV3-2	TRBJ2-3	ASSQRQGSPDTQY
TRBV5-1	TRBJ1-3	ASSWGQGAGNTIY
TRBV11-3	TRBJ2-5	ASSPPGLTLQETQY
TRBV30	TRBJ2-7	AWSVRAGPADEQY
TRBV6-5	TRBJ1-2	ASLSFAVYGYT
TRBV27	TRBJ2-1	ASSLAHRLAGYNEQF
TRBV5-4	TRBJ2-2	ASSPNGDTGELF
TRBV28	TRBJ2-7	ASSSYEGGHYEQY
TRBV24-1	TRBJ1-5	ATSDFASNQPQH
TRBV7-9	TRBJ2-7	ASSPRVQGMSFYYEQY
TRBV15	TRBJ2-1	ATSRELYNEQF
TRBV2	TRBJ2-5	ASSDQGSGQETQY
TRBV24-1	TRBJ2-7	ATTDREPYEQY
TRBV12-3/TRBV12-4	TRBJ2-5	ASSPNWAQY
TRBV4-3	TRBJ2-2	ASSQYFLQGTGELF
TRBV24-1	TRBJ2-5	ATSDGGGPEGTQY
TRBV11-2	TRBJ2-2	ASSLQVSGPANTGELF